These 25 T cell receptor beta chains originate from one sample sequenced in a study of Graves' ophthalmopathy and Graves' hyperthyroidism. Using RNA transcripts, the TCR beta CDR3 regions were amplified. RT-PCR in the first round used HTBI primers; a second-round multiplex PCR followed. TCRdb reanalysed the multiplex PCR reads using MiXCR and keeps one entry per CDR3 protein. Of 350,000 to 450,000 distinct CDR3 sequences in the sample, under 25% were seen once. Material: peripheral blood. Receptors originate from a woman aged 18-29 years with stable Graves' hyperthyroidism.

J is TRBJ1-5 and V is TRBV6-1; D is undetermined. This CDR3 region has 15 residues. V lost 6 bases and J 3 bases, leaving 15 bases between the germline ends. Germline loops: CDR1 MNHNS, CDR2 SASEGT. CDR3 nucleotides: TGTGCCAGCAGCCCCGGAGGGCCTTCCAATCAGCCCCAGCATTTT. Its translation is CASSPGGPSNQPQHF.

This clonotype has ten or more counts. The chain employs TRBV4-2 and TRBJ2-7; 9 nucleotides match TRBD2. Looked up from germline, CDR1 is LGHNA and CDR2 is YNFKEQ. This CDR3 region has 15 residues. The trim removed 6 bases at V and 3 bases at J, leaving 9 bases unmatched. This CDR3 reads CASRVSGSPLYEQYF. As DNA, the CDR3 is TGTGCCAGCAGGGTTAGCGGGAGTCCCCTCTACGAGCAGTACTTC.

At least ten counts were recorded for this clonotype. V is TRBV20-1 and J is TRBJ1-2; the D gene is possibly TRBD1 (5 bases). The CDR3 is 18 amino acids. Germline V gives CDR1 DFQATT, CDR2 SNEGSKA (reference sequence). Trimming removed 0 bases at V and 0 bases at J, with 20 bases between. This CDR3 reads CSARERPQNRKPNYGYTF. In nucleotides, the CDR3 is TGCAGTGCTAGAGAACGCCCGCAGAACAGGAAACCTAACTATGGCTACACCTTC.

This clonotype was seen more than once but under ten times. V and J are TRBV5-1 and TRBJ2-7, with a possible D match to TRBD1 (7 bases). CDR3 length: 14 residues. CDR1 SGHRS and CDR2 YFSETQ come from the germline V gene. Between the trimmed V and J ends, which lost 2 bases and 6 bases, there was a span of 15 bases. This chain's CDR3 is CASSLEEGAREQYF. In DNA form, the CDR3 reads TGCGCCAGCAGCTTAGAGGAGGGGGCGCGCGAGCAGTACTTC.

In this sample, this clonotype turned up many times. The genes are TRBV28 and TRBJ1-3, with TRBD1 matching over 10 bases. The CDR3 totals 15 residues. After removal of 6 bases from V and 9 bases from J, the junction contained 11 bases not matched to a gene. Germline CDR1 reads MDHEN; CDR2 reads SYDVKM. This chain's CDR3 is CASSPGTGALFTIYF. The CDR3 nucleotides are TGTGCCAGCAGCCCTGGGACAGGGGCCTTGTTCACCATATATTTT.

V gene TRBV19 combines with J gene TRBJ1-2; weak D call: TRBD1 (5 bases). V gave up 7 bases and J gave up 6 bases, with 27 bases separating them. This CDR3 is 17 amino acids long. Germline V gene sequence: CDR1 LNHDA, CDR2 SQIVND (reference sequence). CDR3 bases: TGTGCCAGTACCTCGGGGGGACCTGGCAGTTATGTGAATGGCTACACCTTC. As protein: CASTSGGPGSYVNGYTF.

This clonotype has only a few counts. CDR3 residues: CASSLSGQGKETQYF. CDR3 bases: TGCGCCAGCAGCTTGAGCGGACAGGGAAAAGAGACCCAGTACTTC. The chain couples TRBV5-1 to TRBJ2-5; TRBD1 matches 8 bases. Germline V CDR1 and CDR2: SGHRS, YFSETQ. The CDR3 spans 15 residues. V lost 1 base to trimming and J lost 3 bases; unmatched junction nucleotides: 5.

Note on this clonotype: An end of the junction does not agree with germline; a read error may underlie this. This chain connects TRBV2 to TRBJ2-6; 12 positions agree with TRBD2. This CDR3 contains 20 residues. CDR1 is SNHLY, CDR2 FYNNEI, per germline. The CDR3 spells CASREVTSGSLLSGSNVLTF. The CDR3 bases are TGTGCCAGCAGAGAAGTGACTAGCGGGAGCCTCCTCTCTGGGTCCAACGTGCTGACTTTC.

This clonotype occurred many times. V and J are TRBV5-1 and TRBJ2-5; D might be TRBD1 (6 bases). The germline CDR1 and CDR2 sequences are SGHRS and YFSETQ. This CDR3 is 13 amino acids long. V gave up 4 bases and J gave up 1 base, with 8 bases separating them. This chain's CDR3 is CASSKDSQETQYF. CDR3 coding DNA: TGCGCCAGCAGCAAGGACAGCCAAGAGACCCAGTACTTC.

CDR3 DNA: TGCGCCAGCAGCTTAGATACACCGGTGGAGCTGTTTTTT. Its translation is CASSLDTPVELFF. The gene calls are TRBV5-1 and TRBJ2-2, with unresolved D. The V end lost 2 bases, the J end lost 10 bases, and 12 bases lay between the germline ends. Germline V gives CDR1 SGHRS, CDR2 YFSETQ. This CDR3 comprises 13 residues. Full variable domain (rest looked up from reference TRBV5-1 and TRBJ2-2): KAGVTQTPRYLIKTRGQQVTLSCSPISGHRSVSWYQQTPGQGLQFLFEYFSETQRNKGNFPGRFSGRQFSNSRSEMNVSTLELGDSALYLCASSLDTPVELFFGEGSRLTVL.

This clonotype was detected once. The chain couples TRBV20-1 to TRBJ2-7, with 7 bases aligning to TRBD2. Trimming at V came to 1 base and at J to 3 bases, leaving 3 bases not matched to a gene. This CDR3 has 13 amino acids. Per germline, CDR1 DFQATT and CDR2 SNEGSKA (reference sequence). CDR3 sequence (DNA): TGCAGTGCTAGAGCGGGGGACTACTACGAGCAGTACTTC. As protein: CSARAGDYYEQYF.

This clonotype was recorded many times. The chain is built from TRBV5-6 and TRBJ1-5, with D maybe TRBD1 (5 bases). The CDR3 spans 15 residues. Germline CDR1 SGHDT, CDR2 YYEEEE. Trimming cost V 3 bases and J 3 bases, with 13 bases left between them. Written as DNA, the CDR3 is TGTGCCAGCAGCTCGTCCGGGACCGCCAATCAGCCCCAGCATTTT. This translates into CASSSSGTANQPQHF.

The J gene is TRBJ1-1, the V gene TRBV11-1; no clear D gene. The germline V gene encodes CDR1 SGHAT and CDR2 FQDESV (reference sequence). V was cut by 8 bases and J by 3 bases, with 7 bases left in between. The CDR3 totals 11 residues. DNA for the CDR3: TGTGCCAGCGGTGAGGACACTGAAGCTTTCTTT. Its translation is CASGEDTEAFF.

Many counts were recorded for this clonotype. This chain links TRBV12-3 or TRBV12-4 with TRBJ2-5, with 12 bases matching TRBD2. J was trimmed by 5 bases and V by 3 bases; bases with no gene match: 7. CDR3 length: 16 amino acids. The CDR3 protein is CASSFLTSGSGETQYF. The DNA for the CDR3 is TGTGCCAGCAGTTTCCTGACTAGCGGGAGTGGGGAGACCCAGTACTTC.

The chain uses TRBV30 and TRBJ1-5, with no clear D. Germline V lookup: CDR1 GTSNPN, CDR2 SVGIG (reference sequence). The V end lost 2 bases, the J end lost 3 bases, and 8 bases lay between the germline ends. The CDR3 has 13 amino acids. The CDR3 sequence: CAWSRQNNQPQHF. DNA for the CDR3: TGTGCCTGGAGTCGGCAGAACAATCAGCCCCAGCATTTT.

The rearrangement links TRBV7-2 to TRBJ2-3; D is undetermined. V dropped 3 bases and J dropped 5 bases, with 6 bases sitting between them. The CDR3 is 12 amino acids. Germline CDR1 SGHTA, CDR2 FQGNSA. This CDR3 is CASSFQQDTQYF. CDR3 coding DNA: TGTGCCAGCAGCTTCCAACAAGATACGCAGTATTTT.

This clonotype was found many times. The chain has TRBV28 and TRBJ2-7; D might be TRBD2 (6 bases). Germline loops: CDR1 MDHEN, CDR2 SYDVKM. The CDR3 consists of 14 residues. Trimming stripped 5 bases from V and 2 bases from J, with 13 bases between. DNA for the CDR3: TGTGCCAGCAGTCAAGGCGGGGCTCCCTACGAGCAGTACTTC. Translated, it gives CASSQGGAPYEQYF.

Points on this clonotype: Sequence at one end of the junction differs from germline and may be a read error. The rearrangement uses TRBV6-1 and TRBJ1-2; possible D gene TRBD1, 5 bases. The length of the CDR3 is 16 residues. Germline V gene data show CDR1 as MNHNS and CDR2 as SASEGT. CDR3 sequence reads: CANSEATGEAHYGYTF. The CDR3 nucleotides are TGTGCCAACAGTGAAGCGACGGGGGAAGCACACTATGGCTACACCTTC.

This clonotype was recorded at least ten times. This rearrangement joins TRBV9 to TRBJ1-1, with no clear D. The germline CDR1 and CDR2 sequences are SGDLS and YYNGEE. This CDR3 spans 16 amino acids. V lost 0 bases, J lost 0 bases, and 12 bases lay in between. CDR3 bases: TGTGCCAGCAGCGTAGAGGATTATCCAATGAACACTGAAGCTTTCTTT. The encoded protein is CASSVEDYPMNTEAFF.

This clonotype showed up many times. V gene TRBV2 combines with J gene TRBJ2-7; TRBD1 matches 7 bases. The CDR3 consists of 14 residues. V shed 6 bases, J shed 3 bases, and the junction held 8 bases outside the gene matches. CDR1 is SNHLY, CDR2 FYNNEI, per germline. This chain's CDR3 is CASSIRTGIYEQYF. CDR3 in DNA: TGTGCCAGCAGCATCCGGACAGGAATCTACGAGCAGTACTTC. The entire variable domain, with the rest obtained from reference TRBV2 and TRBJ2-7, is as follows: EPEVTQTPSHQVTQMGQEVILRCVPISNHLYFYWYRQILGQKVEFLVSFYNNEISEKSEIFDDQFSVERPDGSNFTLKIRSTKLEDSAMYFCASSIRTGIYEQYFGPGTRLTVT.

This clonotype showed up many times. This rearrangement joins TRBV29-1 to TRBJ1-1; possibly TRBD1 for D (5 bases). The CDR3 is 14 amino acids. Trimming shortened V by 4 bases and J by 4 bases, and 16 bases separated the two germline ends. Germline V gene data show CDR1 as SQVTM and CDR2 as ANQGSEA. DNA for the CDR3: TGCAGCGTTGTAAAGGGGCCGGGTGGCACTGAAGCTTTCTTT. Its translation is CSVVKGPGGTEAFF.

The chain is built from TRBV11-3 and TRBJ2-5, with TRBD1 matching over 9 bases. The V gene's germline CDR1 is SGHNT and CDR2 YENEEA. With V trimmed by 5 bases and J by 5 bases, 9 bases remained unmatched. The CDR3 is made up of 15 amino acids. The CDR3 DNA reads TGTGCCAGCAGCAGCCGGGACAGGGTAGCGGAGACCCAGTACTTC. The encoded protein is CASSSRDRVAETQYF.

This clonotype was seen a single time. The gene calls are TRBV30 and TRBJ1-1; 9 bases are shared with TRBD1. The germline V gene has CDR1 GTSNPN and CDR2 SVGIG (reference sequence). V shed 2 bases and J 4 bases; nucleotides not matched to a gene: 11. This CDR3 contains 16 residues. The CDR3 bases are TGTGCCTGGAGTCTCACCGGGACAGGGTCCGGCACTGAAGCTTTCTTT. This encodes CAWSLTGTGSGTEAFF. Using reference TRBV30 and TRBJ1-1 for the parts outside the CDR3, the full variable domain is SQTIHQWPATLVQPVGSPLSLECTVEGTSNPNLYWYRQAAGRGLQLLFYSVGIGQISSEVPQNLSASRPQDRQFILSSKKLLLSDSGFYLCAWSLTGTGSGTEAFFGQGTRLTVV.

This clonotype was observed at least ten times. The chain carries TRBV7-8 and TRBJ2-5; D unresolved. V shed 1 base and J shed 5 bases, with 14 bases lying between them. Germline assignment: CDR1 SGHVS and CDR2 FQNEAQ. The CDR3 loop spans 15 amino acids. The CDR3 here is CASSLVGRSRETQYF. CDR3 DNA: TGTGCCAGCAGCTTAGTTGGCCGGAGTCGGGAGACCCAGTACTTC. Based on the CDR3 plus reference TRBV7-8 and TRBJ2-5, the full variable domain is GAGVSQSPRYKVAKRGQDVALRCDPISGHVSLFWYQQALGQGPEFLTYFQNEAQLDKSGLPSDRFFAERPEGSVSTLKIQRTQQEDSAVYLCASSLVGRSRETQYFGPGTRLLVL.

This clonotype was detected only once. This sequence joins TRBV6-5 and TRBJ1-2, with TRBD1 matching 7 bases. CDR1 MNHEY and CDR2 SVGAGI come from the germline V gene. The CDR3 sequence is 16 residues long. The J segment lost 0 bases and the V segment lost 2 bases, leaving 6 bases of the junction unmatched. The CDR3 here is CASSYTRTGANYGYTF. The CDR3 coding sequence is TGTGCCAGCAGTTACACGCGGACAGGAGCTAACTATGGCTACACCTTC.